A selection of T cell receptor beta chains follows, all from one sample in a study of blood T cell repertoires in COVID-19. TCRdb's copy holds only in-frame clones and misses some; the assay was immunoSEQ multiplex PCR. The sample contains 350,000 to 450,000 clones, around 87% of which appear only once. The sample was PBMCs or T cells enriched from blood (not recorded which). Receptors originate from a young man who had recovered from COVID-19. The CDR3 runs from the conserved cysteine through the conserved F or W.

V gene: TRBV30; CDR3 protein: CAWAQKATNEKLFF
V gene: TRBV4-1; CDR3 protein: CASSRHVGTDNEQFF
V gene: TRBV3-1/TRBV3-2; CDR3 protein: CASSRSSTANGYTF
V gene: TRBV19; CDR3 protein: CASSRQGREKLFF
V gene: TRBV7-2; CDR3 protein: CASRPPGQYLSGEQYF
V gene: TRBV6-1; CDR3 protein: CASSEGQGRNRKLFF
V gene: TRBV19; CDR3 protein: CASSIFREGNQPQHF
V gene: TRBV5-1; CDR3 protein: CASSSTGTGGVGYTF
V gene: TRBV5-6; CDR3 protein: CASSLPGLAGVVMGNEQFF
V gene: TRBV18; CDR3 protein: CASSPGQGTGGEQYF
V gene: TRBV12-3/TRBV12-4; CDR3 protein: CASSLGGDYGYTF
V gene: TRBV5-6; CDR3 protein: CASSLVFAGGPTDTQYF
V gene: TRBV28; CDR3 protein: CASSRFWSEGPNSGANVLTF
V gene: TRBV11-2; CDR3 protein: CASSHTTSGYTF
V gene: TRBV30; CDR3 protein: CAWSRGQETQYF
V gene: TRBV10-1; CDR3 protein: CASSEGGSYEQYF
V gene: TRBV5-1; CDR3 protein: CASSLERSNEQFF
V gene: TRBV15; CDR3 protein: CATSREQTSYNEQFF
V gene: TRBV14; CDR3 protein: CASSPLITAGNEQFF
V gene: TRBV13; CDR3 protein: CASTNRAREAFF
V gene: TRBV4-1; CDR3 protein: CASSQLGLQQNIQYF
V gene: TRBV28; CDR3 protein: CASSLTGSTDTQYF
V gene: TRBV11-3; CDR3 protein: CASSTRTGNTGELFF
V gene: TRBV3-1/TRBV3-2; CDR3 protein: CASSRILSGAVFF
V gene: TRBV29-1; CDR3 protein: CSGSQGGTGELFF
V gene: TRBV28; CDR3 protein: CASSLAGVYNEQFF
V gene: TRBV30; CDR3 protein: CAWSWQARNTIYF
V gene: TRBV28; CDR3 protein: CASSSPRRSTDTQYF
V gene: TRBV14; CDR3 protein: CASSHGTSGGADTQYF
V gene: TRBV29-1; CDR3 protein: CSARTGVNEQFF
V gene: TRBV30; CDR3 protein: CAWSVVGGAYEQYF
V gene: TRBV7-2; CDR3 protein: CASSLWGGVGNTIYF
V gene: TRBV18; CDR3 protein: CASSRTGGRVRGYTF
V gene: TRBV25-1; CDR3 protein: CASSPGQGNQPQHF
V gene: TRBV7-9; CDR3 protein: CASSFGISGNTIYF
V gene: TRBV2; CDR3 protein: CASMGDLSYNEQFF
V gene: TRBV2; CDR3 protein: CASSPPGQGTNEQYF
V gene: TRBV19; CDR3 protein: CASSSGESSTDTQYF
V gene: TRBV18; CDR3 protein: CASSPPLASSYNEQFF
V gene: TRBV11-2; CDR3 protein: CASSSRRVGTTNSPLHF
V gene: TRBV28; CDR3 protein: CASSRSNGRNIQYF
V gene: TRBV18; CDR3 protein: CASSPRDRGLDTQYF